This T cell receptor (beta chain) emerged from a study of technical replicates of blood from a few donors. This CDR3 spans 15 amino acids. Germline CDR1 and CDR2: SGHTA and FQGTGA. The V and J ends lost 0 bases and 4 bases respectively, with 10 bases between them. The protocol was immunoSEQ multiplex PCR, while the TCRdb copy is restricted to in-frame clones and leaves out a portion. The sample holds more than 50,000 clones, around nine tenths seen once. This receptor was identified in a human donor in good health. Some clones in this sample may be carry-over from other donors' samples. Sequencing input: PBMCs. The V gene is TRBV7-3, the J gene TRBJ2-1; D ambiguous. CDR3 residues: CASSLTPIPYNEQFF. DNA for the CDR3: TGTGCCAGCAGCTTAACGCCTATTCCATACAATGAGCAGTTCTTC. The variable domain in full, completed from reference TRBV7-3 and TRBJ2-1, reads GAGVSQTPSNKVTEKGKYVELRCDPISGHTALYWYRQSLGQGPEFLIYFQGTGAADDSGLPNDRFFAVRPEGSVSTLKIQRTERGDSAVYLCASSLTPIPYNEQFFGPGTRLTVL.